The next 16 T cell receptor beta chains were all read from a single sample in a study of blood T cell repertoires in COVID-19. Here immunoSEQ multiplex PCR was the method, and the copy in TCRdb shows in-frame clones only, minus some. The sample yields fewer than 150,000 clones, more than 70% seen once. Sequenced: peripheral blood. These receptors all stem from a human donor in a cohort sampled during active COVID-19.

The CDR3 protein is CASRLGQGKTIENIQYF. For the CDR3, the DNA is TGTGCAAGTCGCTTAGGACAGGGTAAAACCATCGAAAACATTCAGTACTTC. V and J are TRBV12-2 and TRBJ2-4; the tabulated D call, TRBD1, remains unverified against the DNA. TRBV12-2 is assigned pseudogene status. CDR3 length: 17 amino acids.

This clone was detected only a few times. The genes are TRBV7-9 and TRBJ1-3; D not resolved. V lost 5 bases to trimming and J lost 0 bases, with 14 bases between them. Per the germline V gene, CDR1 is SEHNR and CDR2 is FQNEAQ (reference sequence). This CDR3 contains 16 residues. The CDR3 sequence: CASSGAGKFSGNTIYF. As DNA, the CDR3 is TGTGCCAGCAGCGGTGCCGGGAAATTCTCTGGAAACACCATATATTTT.

The chain links TRBV5-1 to TRBJ2-1; a weak D match, TRBD1 (6 bases). CDR3 length equals 14 residues. V dropped 1 base and J dropped 9 bases, with 14 bases sitting between them. In germline, CDR1 is SGHRS, CDR2 YFSETQ. The CDR3, as DNA: TGCGCCAGCAGCTTGCTCCCCACAGGGTCTGAGCAGTTCTTC. Translating it yields CASSLLPTGSEQFF. The complete variable domain, with remaining parts taken from reference TRBV5-1 and TRBJ2-1, reads KAGVTQTPRYLIKTRGQQVTLSCSPISGHRSVSWYQQTPGQGLQFLFEYFSETQRNKGNFPGRFSGRQFSNSRSEMNVSTLELGDSALYLCASSLLPTGSEQFFGPGTRLTVL.

The chain combines TRBV10-3 with TRBJ1-1, with a possible D match to TRBD1 (5 bases). V was pared by 0 bases and J by 6 bases, with 8 bases between. This CDR3 has 13 residues. Germline values: CDR1 ENHRY, CDR2 SYGVKD. The CDR3 sequence is CAISESRTSEAFF. The CDR3 DNA sequence: TGTGCCATCAGTGAGTCCAGGACATCTGAAGCTTTCTTT.

This clone was seen a single time. The V call is TRBV9, the J call TRBJ1-5, with TRBD1 as a possible D gene (6 bases). The ends were cut back, 10 bases at V and 2 bases at J, with 19 bases in the middle. The CDR3 covers 15 residues. Germline loops: CDR1 SGDLS, CDR2 YYNGEE. The CDR3 nucleotides are TGTGCCCGCCGCGGGGGGGGCGGGCGCAATCAGCCCCAGCATTTT. Its translation: CARRGGGGRNQPQHF.

The chain recombines TRBV7-8 with TRBJ2-7, with D perhaps TRBD2 (5 bases). The V gene lost 4 bases and the J gene lost 3 bases, with 10 bases spanning the gap. Looked up from germline, CDR1 is SGHVS and CDR2 is FQNEAQ. The CDR3 contains 13 residues. In DNA form, the CDR3 reads TGTGCCAGCAGCTACGGCGGGCTCTACGAGCAGTACGTC. Amino acid sequence: CASSYGGLYEQYV.

CDR3 sequence: CASSIGGGPYNEQFF. The CDR3 bases are TGTGCCAGTAGTATCGGCGGGGGCCCCTACAATGAGCAGTTCTTC. The chain joins TRBV19 to TRBJ2-1; perhaps TRBD2 as D (7 bases). With 3 bases removed from V and 2 bases from J, the gap between germline ends came to 11 bases. The germline V gene encodes CDR1 LNHDA and CDR2 SQIVND (reference sequence). This CDR3 region has 15 residues. Together with reference TRBV19 and TRBJ2-1, the CDR3 gives the full variable domain: DGGITQSPKYLFRKEGQNVTLSCEQNLNHDAMYWYRQDPGQGLRLIYYSQIVNDFQKGDIAEGYSVSREKKESFPLTVTSAQKNPTAFYLCASSIGGGPYNEQFFGPGTRLTVL.

The CDR3 nucleotides read TGTGCCAGCAGCTATAGCTCGACAGCGATACAAGAGACCCAGTACTTC. Translation: CASSYSSTAIQETQYF. This chain links TRBV11-2 with TRBJ2-5; D possibly corresponds to TRBD1 (5 bases). Germline V gene sequence: CDR1 SGHAT, CDR2 FQNNGV. CDR3 size: 16 residues. Trimming took 4 bases from V and 2 from J, leaving 17 bases between them.

The CDR3 is CASSLPGPAKNIQYF. The DNA for the CDR3 is TGTGCCAGCAGCTTGCCCGGTCCAGCCAAAAACATTCAGTACTTC. This chain joins TRBV5-6 and TRBJ2-4; no clear D. V lost 1 base, J lost 0 bases, and 8 bases lay in between. The V gene's germline CDR1 is SGHDT and CDR2 YYEEEE. This CDR3 region has 15 residues.

CDR3 coding DNA: TGTGCCAGCAGTGACACAGGGACGCATCAGCCCCAGCATTTT. Its protein product is CASSDTGTHQPQHF. The chain joins TRBV27 to TRBJ1-5; D may be TRBD1 (6 bases). This CDR3 comprises 14 residues. The ends were cut back, 5 bases at V and 5 bases at J, with 13 bases in the middle. Per the germline V gene, CDR1 is MNHEY and CDR2 is SMNVEV (reference sequence).

The chain links TRBV5-4 to TRBJ1-2; D might be TRBD1 (6 bases). V lost 5 bases to trimming and J lost 7 bases, with 15 bases between them. CDR1 and CDR2 (germline): SGHNT, YYREEE (reference sequence). This CDR3 contains 13 residues. The DNA for the CDR3 is TGTGCCAGCAGTCACAGGGCGGGCGGTGGCTACACCTTC. Amino acids: CASSHRAGGGYTF.

This clone is a singleton in its sample. The chain joins TRBV5-1 to TRBJ1-5; D might be TRBD1 (6 bases). CDR3 length: 15 residues. CDR1 and CDR2 from the germline V gene are SGHRS and YFSETQ. V was pared by 8 bases and J by 0 bases, with 15 bases between. CDR3 nucleotide sequence: TGCGCCAGTTCACCTCAGGGGCATAGCAATCAGCCCCAGCATTTT. Its translation: CASSPQGHSNQPQHF.

The J gene is TRBJ2-7, the V gene TRBV6-5; weak D call: TRBD2 (5 bases). V was trimmed by 6 bases and J by 3 bases, leaving 9 bases between them. In germline, CDR1 is MNHEY, CDR2 SVGAGI. The CDR3 extends over 12 amino acids. Here the CDR3 reads CASRSGYYEQYV. The CDR3 DNA sequence: TGTGCCAGCAGGTCGGGGTACTACGAGCAGTACGTC.

The J gene is TRBJ2-3, the V gene TRBV5-1; possible D gene TRBD2, 5 bases. This CDR3 is built from 15 residues. The V gene lost 2 bases and the J gene lost 3 bases, with 13 bases spanning the gap. Germline assignment: CDR1 SGHRS and CDR2 YFSETQ. The CDR3 DNA sequence: TGCGCCAGCAGCTTTCCTGGAGGAGGTACAGATACGCAGTATTTT. Its translation: CASSFPGGGTDTQYF.

The chain combines TRBV6-5 with TRBJ1-2; 7 bases line up with TRBD1. The CDR3 spans 12 residues. CDR1 MNHEY and CDR2 SVGAGI come from the germline V gene. Losses at the gene ends were 4 bases for V and 7 bases for J; bases not matched to a gene: 3. The CDR3 region is CASSFDRVGYTF. The DNA for the CDR3 is TGTGCCAGCAGTTTCGACAGGGTTGGCTACACCTTC.

This sequence joins TRBV9 and TRBJ2-1, with D unresolved. This CDR3 contains 12 residues. Germline CDR1 is SGDLS and CDR2 is YYNGEE. Trimming removed 0 bases from V and 10 bases from J, with 8 bases in between. In DNA, the CDR3 is TGTGCCAGCAGCGTAGTTGGAGCGGAGCAGTTCTTC. This gives the protein CASSVVGAEQFF.